This section outlines one TCR beta chain sequence together with its context. The same CDR3 arises from other DNA sequences in this sample as well. The CDR3 is made up of 13 amino acids. Trimming shortened V by 6 bases and J by 4 bases, and 12 bases separated the two germline ends. Germline CDR1 and CDR2: ENHRY and SYGVKD. The record originates from a study of cytomegalovirus exposure and HLA in healthy donors. It was with 60 Vbeta and 13 Jbeta primers that the PCR ran. Data came from immunoSEQ multiplex PCR; TCRdb stores just in-frame clones and leaves some out. Of about 150,000 clones listed, around 85% were seen once; the top ten hold about 2.2%.

This clonotype was sampled from a male donor in good health and CMV-seronegative. The gene calls are TRBV10-3 and TRBJ1-2; maybe TRBD1 (5 bases). The sample consisted of PBMCs. The DNA of the CDR3 is TGTGCCATCAGCGGGGCGGGGGTCTATGGCTACACCTTC. It translates to CAISGAGVYGYTF.